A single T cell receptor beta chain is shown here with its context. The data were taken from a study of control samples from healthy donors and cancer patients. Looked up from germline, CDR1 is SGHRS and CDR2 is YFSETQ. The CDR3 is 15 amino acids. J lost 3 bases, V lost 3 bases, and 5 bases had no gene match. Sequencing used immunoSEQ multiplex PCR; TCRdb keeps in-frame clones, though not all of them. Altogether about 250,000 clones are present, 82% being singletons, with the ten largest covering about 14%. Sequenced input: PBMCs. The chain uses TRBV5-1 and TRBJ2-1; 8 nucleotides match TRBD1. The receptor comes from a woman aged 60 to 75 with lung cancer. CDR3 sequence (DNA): TGCGCCAGCAGCTCCGGACAGGGCTACTACAATGAGCAGTTCTTC. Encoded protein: CASSSGQGYYNEQFF.